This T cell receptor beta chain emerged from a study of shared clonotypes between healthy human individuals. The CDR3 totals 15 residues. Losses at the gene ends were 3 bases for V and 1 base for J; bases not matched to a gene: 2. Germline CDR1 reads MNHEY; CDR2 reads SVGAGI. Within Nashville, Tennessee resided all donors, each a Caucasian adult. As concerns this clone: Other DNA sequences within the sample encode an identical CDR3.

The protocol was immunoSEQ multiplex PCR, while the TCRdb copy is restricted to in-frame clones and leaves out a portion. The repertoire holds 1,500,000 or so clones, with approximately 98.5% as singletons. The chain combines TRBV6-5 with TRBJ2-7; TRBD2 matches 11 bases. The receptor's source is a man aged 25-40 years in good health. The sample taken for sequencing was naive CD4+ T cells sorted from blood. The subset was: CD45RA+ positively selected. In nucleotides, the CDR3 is TGTGCCAGCAGTTATGGACTAGCGGGTTCCTACGAGCAGTACTTC. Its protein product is CASSYGLAGSYEQYF.